The rows below give T cell receptor beta chains drawn from one sample of a study of Ad26.COV2.S vaccination and SARS-CoV-2 variants. Generated by immunoSEQ multiplex PCR, the TCRdb table keeps only in-frame clones and is missing some. The table lists 300,000 to 350,000 clones, just under 85% of them singletons. The specimen comprised peripheral blood, sampled in a trial of Ad26.COV2.S vaccine versus placebo. The receptors were sampled from a person aged 18-65 years who received the Ad26.COV2.S COVID-19 vaccine or a placebo. The CDR3 runs from the conserved cysteine through the conserved F or W. Fields, in order: J gene, clone size, V gene, D gene, CDR3 DNA, CDR3 protein. A D gene is named only where the DNA matches it firmly. Rows give clone size only sometimes, using once, few, many, or a class for an expanded clone.

j_call: TRBJ2-7; clone_size: once; v_call: TRBV3-1/TRBV3-2; d_call: -; cdr3_nt: TGTGCCAGCAGTCTAAAAACAGGGTTTTCCTACGAGCAGTACTTC; cdr3_aa: CASSLKTGFSYEQYF
j_call: TRBJ1-1; clone_size: few; v_call: TRBV19; d_call: TRBD1; cdr3_nt: TGTGCCAGTAGTCATTTATCTCCGGGACAGGGGGCCACTGAAGCTTTCTTT; cdr3_aa: CASSHLSPGQGATEAFF
j_call: TRBJ1-2; clone_size: -; v_call: TRBV7-3; d_call: -; cdr3_nt: TGTGCCAGCAGCTCGACGGGGGGCTATGGCTACACCTTC; cdr3_aa: CASSSTGGYGYTF
j_call: TRBJ2-5; clone_size: -; v_call: TRBV28; d_call: -; cdr3_nt: TGTGCCAGCAGGGAGGGGGCAAGGTACCAAGAGACCCAGTACTTC; cdr3_aa: CASREGARYQETQYF
j_call: TRBJ2-5; clone_size: -; v_call: TRBV7-7; d_call: -; cdr3_nt: TGTGCCACTGCGACAGGGCTTAGTGGAGGGGAGACCCAGTACTTC; cdr3_aa: CATATGLSGGETQYF
j_call: TRBJ1-3; clone_size: -; v_call: TRBV6-6; d_call: -; cdr3_nt: TGTGCCAGCACGGGTCGGTCTGGAAACACCATATATTTT; cdr3_aa: CASTGRSGNTIYF
j_call: TRBJ1-5; clone_size: -; v_call: TRBV19; d_call: TRBD1; cdr3_nt: TGTGCCAGTAGTATCGCGACAGGGATTGCTAGCAATCAGCCCCAGCATTTT; cdr3_aa: CASSIATGIASNQPQHF
j_call: TRBJ1-6; clone_size: -; v_call: TRBV27; d_call: TRBD1; cdr3_nt: TGTGCCAGCAGTTTTGGGGACAGGGGTTCACCCCTCCACTTT; cdr3_aa: CASSFGDRGSPLHF
j_call: TRBJ1-2; clone_size: -; v_call: TRBV28; d_call: TRBD1; cdr3_nt: TGTGCCAGCAGTCCATGGACAGGGTCGGGCTATGGCTACACCTTC; cdr3_aa: CASSPWTGSGYGYTF
j_call: TRBJ2-5; clone_size: -; v_call: TRBV10-3; d_call: -; cdr3_nt: TGTGCCATCCGAGAACAAGAGACCCAGTACTTC; cdr3_aa: CAIREQETQYF
j_call: TRBJ1-1; clone_size: -; v_call: TRBV19; d_call: TRBD1; cdr3_nt: TGTGCCAGTAGCCCGGACAGGGGGCGAAGCACTGAAGCTTTCTTT; cdr3_aa: CASSPDRGRSTEAFF
j_call: TRBJ1-1; clone_size: -; v_call: TRBV12-3/TRBV12-4; d_call: -; cdr3_nt: TGTGCCAGCAGTTCCGGACGGTTGTGGGGGGCTTTCTTT; cdr3_aa: CASSSGRLWGAFF
j_call: TRBJ1-3; clone_size: -; v_call: TRBV27; d_call: -; cdr3_nt: TGTGCCAGCAGTTTATCTACAGGGAAAACCATATATTTT; cdr3_aa: CASSLSTGKTIYF
j_call: TRBJ2-5; clone_size: -; v_call: TRBV28; d_call: -; cdr3_nt: TGTGCCAGCACCTTGGGGGGAGGGGGAGGAGAGACCCAGTACTTC; cdr3_aa: CASTLGGGGGETQYF
j_call: TRBJ1-1; clone_size: -; v_call: TRBV19; d_call: -; cdr3_nt: TGTGCCAGTAGTTTGGCCCTCAGGGTCACTGAAGCTTTCTTT; cdr3_aa: CASSLALRVTEAFF
j_call: TRBJ2-2; clone_size: -; v_call: TRBV27; d_call: -; cdr3_nt: TGTGCCAGCCGACAGCGCACCGGGGAGCTGTTTTTT; cdr3_aa: CASRQRTGELFF
j_call: TRBJ1-1; clone_size: -; v_call: TRBV28; d_call: -; cdr3_nt: TGTGCCAGCAGAAGTTGGACTGAAGCTTTCTTT; cdr3_aa: CASRSWTEAFF
j_call: TRBJ2-5; clone_size: -; v_call: TRBV15; d_call: -; cdr3_nt: TGTGCCACCAGCAGAGATTGGGGGGGGCGCATGGAGACCCAGTACTTC; cdr3_aa: CATSRDWGGRMETQYF
j_call: TRBJ1-1; clone_size: few; v_call: TRBV28; d_call: -; cdr3_nt: TGTGCCAGCAGTTCCCTGACAGAGAGGTCAGAAGCTTTCTTT; cdr3_aa: CASSSLTERSEAFF
j_call: TRBJ2-3; clone_size: -; v_call: TRBV19; d_call: -; cdr3_nt: TGTGCCAGTAGTATGGACTGGACAGATACGCAGTATTTT; cdr3_aa: CASSMDWTDTQYF
j_call: TRBJ1-6; clone_size: -; v_call: TRBV7-3; d_call: -; cdr3_nt: TGTGCCAGCAGCATTACAGGGCGTAATTCACCCCTCCACTTT; cdr3_aa: CASSITGRNSPLHF
j_call: TRBJ2-7; clone_size: -; v_call: TRBV29-1; d_call: -; cdr3_nt: TGCAGCGTTATTTTACCGGGATTACTTTACGAGCAGTACTTC; cdr3_aa: CSVILPGLLYEQYF
j_call: TRBJ1-3; clone_size: -; v_call: TRBV15; d_call: -; cdr3_nt: TGTGCCACCAGCAGAGACACAGCCGAACCTCTCTCTGGAAACACCATATATTTT; cdr3_aa: CATSRDTAEPLSGNTIYF
j_call: TRBJ2-7; clone_size: -; v_call: TRBV6-5; d_call: TRBD1; cdr3_nt: TGTGCCAGCAGTTCTCTGGACGGACAGGGAAACTACGAGCAGTACTTC; cdr3_aa: CASSSLDGQGNYEQYF
j_call: TRBJ1-4; clone_size: -; v_call: TRBV5-1; d_call: -; cdr3_nt: TGCGCCAGCACCGGGACCCCGGAGGATGAAAAACTGTTTTTT; cdr3_aa: CASTGTPEDEKLFF
j_call: TRBJ2-3; clone_size: once; v_call: TRBV7-2; d_call: -; cdr3_nt: TGTGCCAGCAGATGGGGGGACTCCGCCACAGATACGCAGTATTTT; cdr3_aa: CASRWGDSATDTQYF
j_call: TRBJ2-5; clone_size: -; v_call: TRBV29-1; d_call: TRBD2; cdr3_nt: TGCAGCGTCACCCGCCAGGGAGGGGAGACCCAGTACTTC; cdr3_aa: CSVTRQGGETQYF
j_call: TRBJ2-7; clone_size: once; v_call: TRBV3-1/TRBV3-2; d_call: -; cdr3_nt: TGTGCCAGCAGCCAAGACTTGTTCTACGAGCAGTACTTC; cdr3_aa: CASSQDLFYEQYF
j_call: TRBJ1-2; clone_size: -; v_call: TRBV2; d_call: -; cdr3_nt: TGTGCCAGCAGTGATACGAGGGACTATGGCTACACCTTC; cdr3_aa: CASSDTRDYGYTF
j_call: TRBJ2-2; clone_size: -; v_call: TRBV5-4; d_call: TRBD2; cdr3_nt: TGTGCCAGCAGCTTGGAACTAGCGGGGACGAACACCGGGGAGCTGTTTTTT; cdr3_aa: CASSLELAGTNTGELFF
j_call: TRBJ2-6; clone_size: -; v_call: TRBV5-4; d_call: -; cdr3_nt: TGTGCCAGCAGCTTGGCGGAAAGGACAGTAAGCTCTGGGGCCAACGTCCTGACTTTC; cdr3_aa: CASSLAERTVSSGANVLTF
j_call: TRBJ1-2; clone_size: -; v_call: TRBV7-2; d_call: -; cdr3_nt: TGTGCCAGCAGCTTAGATCGGGCACCGAACTATGGCTACACCTTC; cdr3_aa: CASSLDRAPNYGYTF
j_call: TRBJ1-2; clone_size: -; v_call: TRBV19; d_call: -; cdr3_nt: TGTGCCAGTAGTATAACAGGGACCACTAACTATGGCTACACCTTC; cdr3_aa: CASSITGTTNYGYTF
j_call: TRBJ2-7; clone_size: -; v_call: TRBV4-1; d_call: TRBD2; cdr3_nt: TGCGCCAGCAGCCACTACGTCGGGGGGAACGAGCAGTACTTC; cdr3_aa: CASSHYVGGNEQYF
j_call: TRBJ1-5; clone_size: -; v_call: TRBV9; d_call: -; cdr3_nt: TGTGCCAGCAGCCCCCGGGGAGACCCTACGAGTCAGCCCCAGCATTTT; cdr3_aa: CASSPRGDPTSQPQHF
j_call: TRBJ2-7; clone_size: -; v_call: TRBV19; d_call: TRBD2; cdr3_nt: TGTGCCAGTAGTATAGCGGGAGGGGGCTCCTACGAGCAGTACTTC; cdr3_aa: CASSIAGGGSYEQYF